The clone carrying this TCR beta chain counts as medium-sized. The data stem from a study of lung T cells in sarcoidosis with Löfgren's syndrome. With V trimmed by 2 bases and J by 6 bases, 10 bases remained unmatched. Germline assignment: CDR1 DFQATT and CDR2 SNEGSKA (reference sequence). The CDR3 loop spans 15 amino acids. TCRdb passed the reads through MiXCR, listing each CDR3 protein once. This table holds some 19,000 distinct CDR3 sequences, around 20% found once. The sequence derives from a human donor with sarcoidosis (Löfgren's syndrome or another form), or a control subject (not recorded which). Source material: CD4+ T cells from bronchoalveolar lavage. V and J are TRBV20-1 and TRBJ2-1; 7 positions match TRBD1. CDR3 sequence (DNA): TGCAGTGCTAGAAGTACAGGGGCTCTTTTCAATGAGCAGTTCTTC. This translates into CSARSTGALFNEQFF.